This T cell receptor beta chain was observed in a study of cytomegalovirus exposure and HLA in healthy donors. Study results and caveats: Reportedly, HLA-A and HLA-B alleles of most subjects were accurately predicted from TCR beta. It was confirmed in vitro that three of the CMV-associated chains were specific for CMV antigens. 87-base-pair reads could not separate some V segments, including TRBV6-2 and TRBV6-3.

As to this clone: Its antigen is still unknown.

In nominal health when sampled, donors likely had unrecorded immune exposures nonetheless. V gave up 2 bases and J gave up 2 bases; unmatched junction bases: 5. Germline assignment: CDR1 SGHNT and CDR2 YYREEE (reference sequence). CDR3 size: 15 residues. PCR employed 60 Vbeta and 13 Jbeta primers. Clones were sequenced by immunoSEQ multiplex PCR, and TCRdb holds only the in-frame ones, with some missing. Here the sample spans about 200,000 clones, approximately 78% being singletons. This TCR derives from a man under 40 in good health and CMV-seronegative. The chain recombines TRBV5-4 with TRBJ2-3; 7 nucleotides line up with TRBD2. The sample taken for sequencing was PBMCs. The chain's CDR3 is CASSFSGATTDTQYF. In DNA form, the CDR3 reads TGTGCCAGCAGCTTCAGCGGGGCCACCACAGATACGCAGTATTTT.